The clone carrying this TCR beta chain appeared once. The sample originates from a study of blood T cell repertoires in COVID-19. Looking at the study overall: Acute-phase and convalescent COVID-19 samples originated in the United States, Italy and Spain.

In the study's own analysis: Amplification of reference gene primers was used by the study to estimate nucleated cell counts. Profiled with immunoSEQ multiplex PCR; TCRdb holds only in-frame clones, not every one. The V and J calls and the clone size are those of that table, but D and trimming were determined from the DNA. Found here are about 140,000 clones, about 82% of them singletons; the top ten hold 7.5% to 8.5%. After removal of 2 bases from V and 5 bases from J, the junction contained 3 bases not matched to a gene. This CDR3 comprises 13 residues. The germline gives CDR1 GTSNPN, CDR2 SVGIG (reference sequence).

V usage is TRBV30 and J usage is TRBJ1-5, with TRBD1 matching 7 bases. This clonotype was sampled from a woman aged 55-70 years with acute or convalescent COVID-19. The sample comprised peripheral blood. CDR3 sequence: CAWSITGDQPQHF. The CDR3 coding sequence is TGTGCCTGGAGTATTACAGGGGATCAGCCCCAGCATTTT.